This is a list of T cell receptor beta chains from one sample in a study of neurological immune-mediated disorders. TCRdb redid the calling of the 5' RACE reads with MiXCR, one entry per CDR3 protein. Of fewer than 75,000 distinct CDR3 sequences in the sample, less than 5.5% are singletons; the top ten hold about 6.9%. Sample: PBMCs. These receptors were collected from a man between 25 and 39 years old with multiple sclerosis. Both conserved end residues are part of each CDR3. The D gene is left open where the match is weak. A clone size is listed for some rows: how often the clone was seen (once, few, many), or a class if it is expanded.

v_gene	j_gene	d_gene	abundance	CDR3nt	CDR3aa
TRBV2	TRBJ2-7	TRBD1	NA	TGTGCCAGCATCCCTACCGGGACAGGGATTACAGAGCAGTACTTC	CASIPTGTGITEQYF
TRBV5-1	TRBJ2-7	TRBD2	many	TGCGCCAGCAGCCCCGGGGGGACTTACCCCTACGAGCAGTACTTC	CASSPGGTYPYEQYF
TRBV5-1	TRBJ2-6	NA	many	TGCGCCAGCAGCTTGAGGTCTGGGGCCAACGTCCTGACTTTC	CASSLRSGANVLTF
TRBV5-5	TRBJ2-7	NA	many	TGTGCCAGCAGCGGGCCGGGCCCGATTCCTCGTGAGCAGTACTTC	CASSGPGPIPREQYF
TRBV10-3	TRBJ1-2	NA	many	TGTGCCATCGGTTCAACCGGTCATGGCTACACCTTC	CAIGSTGHGYTF
TRBV20-1	TRBJ1-3	NA	NA	TGCAGTGCTAGCCCCGGAAACACCATATATTTT	CSASPGNTIYF
TRBV18	TRBJ1-2	NA	many	TGTGCCAGCTCCCTCGATAGAGGGATTACCTATGGCTACACCTTC	CASSLDRGITYGYTF
TRBV6-1	TRBJ1-5	NA	many	TGTGCCAGCATAAAGGGAGTTCAGCCCCAGCATTTT	CASIKGVQPQHF
TRBV6-5	TRBJ1-1	TRBD1	many	TGTGCCAGCAGCTCGACAGGGGTAACTGAAGCTTTCTTT	CASSSTGVTEAFF
TRBV12-3/TRBV12-4	TRBJ1-5	TRBD1	many	TGTGCCAGCAGTCCCGGACAGGGCTTTCAGCCCCAGCATTTT	CASSPGQGFQPQHF
TRBV5-1	TRBJ1-1	NA	many	TGCGCCAGCAGCTTTCTGGACAGCAACACTGAAGCTTTCTTT	CASSFLDSNTEAFF